One sample yielded the 17 T cell receptor beta chains listed below, sequenced in a study of shared clonotypes between healthy human individuals (dated by TCRdb to 2018 to 2021). Libraries were made using the immunoSEQ multiplex PCR assay. The table comes from immuneACCESS by way of TCRdb, which keeps in-frame sequences with V and J called. Part of the clones is missing from these tables; in studies checked, under half for an unresolved V gene and the rest for unknown reasons. The sample table lists 550,000 to 850,000 clones, 72% of them with a count of one. In total, the top ten clones hold approximately 2% of the sample. Sequences were obtained from memory CD4+ T cells sorted from blood. The cell subset or site label for this specimen denotes: CD45RA-negative fraction. These receptors were collected from a woman younger than 45 in good health.

This clone was seen only a few times. The same CDR3 is also encoded by other DNA sequences in this sample. The V call is TRBV7-2, the J call TRBJ2-5; D call uncertain. CDR1 and CDR2 (germline): SGHTA, FQGNSA. V was clipped by 2 bases and J by 1 base, with 2 bases between them. This CDR3 spans 12 amino acids. The CDR3 DNA reads as TGTGCCAGCAGCTTATTCCAAGAGACCCAGTACTTC. This codes for CASSLFQETQYF.

The rearrangement links TRBV7-7 to TRBJ1-1; the D gene is possibly TRBD1 (5 bases). Germline CDR1 is SSHAT and CDR2 is FNYEAQ (reference sequence). CDR3 length: 15 amino acids. Trimming took off 5 bases at V and 1 base at J, with 14 bases between the two ends. The CDR3 spells CASSDTGTGNTEAFF. Here the CDR3 DNA reads TGTGCCAGCAGCGACACCGGGACGGGGAACACTGAAGCTTTCTTT.

The gene calls are TRBV5-1 and TRBJ2-7, with TRBD2 identical over 13 bases. The CDR3 is 15 residues long. CDR1 is SGHRS and CDR2 is YFSETQ in the germline V gene. Trimming cost V 4 bases and J 5 bases; bases outside gene matches: 6. The CDR3 sequence is CASSTRTSGSDEQYF. CDR3 DNA sequence: TGCGCCAGCAGCACCCGGACTAGCGGGAGCGACGAGCAGTACTTC.

This chain joins TRBV19 and TRBJ2-7; 10 bases align to TRBD2. Germline V gives CDR1 LNHDA, CDR2 SQIVND (reference sequence). The CDR3 length is 16 residues. V dropped 4 bases and J dropped 6; count of bases not matched to a gene: 12. The CDR3 spells CASSRAGTSVASEQYF. The CDR3 coding sequence is TGTGCCAGTAGTAGAGCCGGGACTAGCGTGGCATCCGAGCAGTACTTC.

This clone has more than one count but fewer than ten. The CDR3 is CASAPLFYNEQFF. In DNA form, the CDR3 reads TGTGCCAGCGCCCCTCTGTTCTACAATGAGCAGTTCTTC. This chain connects TRBV5-4 to TRBJ2-1; D is ambiguous. The CDR3 runs to 13 residues. V lost 7 bases to trimming and J lost 3 bases, with 11 bases between them. Germline V CDR1 and CDR2: SGHNT, YYREEE (reference sequence).

The rearrangement joins TRBV6-1 to TRBJ2-7; D not resolved. The ends were cut back, 6 bases at V and 5 bases at J, with 5 bases in the middle. This CDR3 has 10 amino acids. Per germline, CDR1 MNHNS and CDR2 SASEGT. CDR3 sequence reads: CASSGHEQYF. The CDR3, as DNA: TGTGCCAGCAGCGGGCACGAGCAGTACTTC.

This clone showed up just a few times. This chain connects TRBV28 to TRBJ2-4, with unresolved D. The germline V gene has CDR1 MDHEN and CDR2 SYDVKM. The CDR3 length is 12 residues. Deletions cut 4 bases from V and 3 bases from J, with 4 bases between. The CDR3 here is CASSSDKNIQYF. The DNA of the CDR3 is TGTGCCAGCAGTTCTGACAAAAACATTCAGTACTTC.

The chain carries TRBV28 and TRBJ2-5; 7 nucleotides line up with TRBD2. The germline V gene encodes CDR1 MDHEN and CDR2 SYDVKM. V was pared by 6 bases and J by 0 bases, with 4 bases of the junction left unmatched. The CDR3 runs to 14 residues. This chain's CDR3 is CASRISGDQETQYF. The CDR3 DNA is TGTGCCAGCAGAATAAGCGGGGACCAAGAGACCCAGTACTTC.

This chain uses TRBV10-3 with TRBJ2-5; 10 bases map to TRBD2. Germline trimming cut 10 bases from V and 5 bases from J; bases unmatched to any gene: 10. Per the germline V gene, CDR1 is ENHRY and CDR2 is SYGVKD. The CDR3 loop spans 14 amino acids. Here the CDR3 reads CATSPSGSRETQYF. The CDR3 DNA reads as TGTGCCACTAGTCCTAGCGGGAGTCGGGAGACCCAGTACTTC.

The chain joins TRBV2 to TRBJ2-5; D call uncertain. The CDR3 extends over 14 amino acids. V lost 6 bases and J 2 bases, leaving 13 bases between the germline ends. In germline, CDR1 is SNHLY, CDR2 FYNNEI. The CDR3, as DNA: TGTGCCAGCAGCGATGGGCGGTATCAAGAGACCCAGTACTTC. It translates to CASSDGRYQETQYF.

The rearrangement links TRBV18 to TRBJ2-5; no reliable D call. CDR3 size: 14 residues. The V gene lost 6 bases and the J gene lost 5 bases, with 16 bases spanning the gap. CDR1 and CDR2 from the germline V gene are KGHSH and LQKENI. The CDR3 protein is CASSLGLARETQYF. The CDR3 nucleotides read TGTGCCAGCTCCCTAGGATTGGCCCGGGAGACCCAGTACTTC.

This clone came up a few times. The V and J genes are TRBV5-1 and TRBJ2-2; D is possibly TRBD1 (5 bases). The V end lost 6 bases, the J end lost 7 bases, and 31 bases lay between the germline ends. The CDR3 length is 19 residues. Per germline, CDR1 SGHRS and CDR2 YFSETQ. CDR3 in amino acids: CASTPLPLPWQGRNGELFF. The CDR3 region has the DNA TGCGCCAGCACCCCTCTCCCATTGCCCTGGCAGGGTAGGAACGGGGAGCTGTTTTTT. Supplemented by reference TRBV5-1 and TRBJ2-2, the full variable domain reads KAGVTQTPRYLIKTRGQQVTLSCSPISGHRSVSWYQQTPGQGLQFLFEYFSETQRNKGNFPGRFSGRQFSNSRSEMNVSTLELGDSALYLCASTPLPLPWQGRNGELFFGEGSRLTVL.

The chain carries TRBV7-2 and TRBJ2-7; D may correspond to TRBD1 or TRBD2 (5 bases each). V lost 1 base and J 0 bases, leaving 10 bases between the germline ends. Germline loops: CDR1 SGHTA, CDR2 FQGNSA. CDR3 size: 15 residues. The DNA for the CDR3 is TGTGCCAGCAGCTTAGGGGACCAGGGCTCCTACGAGCAGTACTTC. It encodes CASSLGDQGSYEQYF.

The V gene is TRBV28, the J gene TRBJ2-7, with D possibly being TRBD1 (6 bases). The germline gives CDR1 MDHEN, CDR2 SYDVKM. The CDR3 loop spans 13 amino acids. V lost 6 bases, J lost 3 bases, and 12 bases lay in between. The CDR3 DNA follows: TGTGCCAGCAGCCGACAGGTGGACTACGAGCAGTACTTC. This codes for CASSRQVDYEQYF.

The chain employs TRBV28 and TRBJ2-1; D perhaps matches TRBD2 (6 bases). Trimming pared 4 bases from V and 1 base from J, leaving 20 bases between. The CDR3 is 18 amino acids. Germline V lookup: CDR1 MDHEN, CDR2 SYDVKM. The CDR3 nucleotides read TGTGCCAGCAGTTCCTCCCGGTTGGAGGGGAGGTCCTACAATGAGCAGTTCTTC. Its translation: CASSSSRLEGRSYNEQFF.

The chain uses TRBV28 and TRBJ2-7, with TRBD1 matching over 11 bases. The CDR3 has 15 amino acids. J lost 7 bases, V lost 6 bases, and 11 bases had no gene match. Germline CDR1 MDHEN, CDR2 SYDVKM. The CDR3 is CASSTHTGTGGEQYF. The CDR3 nucleotides read TGTGCCAGCAGCACTCATACCGGGACAGGGGGGGAGCAGTACTTC.

On this clone itself: Compared with germline, one end of the junction differs, possibly owing to a read error. The V gene is TRBV4-1, the J gene TRBJ1-2; 10 bases match TRBD1. The length of the CDR3 is 18 residues. Germline V gives CDR1 MGHRA, CDR2 YSYEKL. The CDR3 loop reads CASSQAHDRDRGNDGYTF. The CDR3 DNA is TGCGCCAGCAGCCAAGCGCATGATAGGGACAGGGGTAACGATGGCTACACCTTC.